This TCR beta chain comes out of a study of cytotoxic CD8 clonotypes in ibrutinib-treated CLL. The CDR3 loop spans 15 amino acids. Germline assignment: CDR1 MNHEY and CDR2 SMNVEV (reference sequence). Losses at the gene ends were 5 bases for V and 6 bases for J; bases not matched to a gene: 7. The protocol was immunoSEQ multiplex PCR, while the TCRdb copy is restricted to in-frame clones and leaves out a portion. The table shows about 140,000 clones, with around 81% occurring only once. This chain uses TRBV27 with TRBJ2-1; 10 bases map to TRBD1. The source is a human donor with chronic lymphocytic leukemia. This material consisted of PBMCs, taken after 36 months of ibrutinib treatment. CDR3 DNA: TGTGCCAGCAGTGACAGGGGGCGCCTGTCCAATGAGCAGTTCTTC. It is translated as CASSDRGRLSNEQFF.